These 24 T cell receptor beta chains share one sample of origin, sequenced in a study of blood T cell repertoires in COVID-19. The method was immunoSEQ multiplex PCR; TCRdb's version includes in-frame clones alone and lacks a portion of them. The table includes 200,000 to 250,000 clones, 80% to 90% detected once. Sequencing was done on a sample of peripheral blood. These receptors all stem from a man between 50 and 59 years old with active or convalescent COVID-19.

The chain joins TRBV19 to TRBJ1-6, with a tentative D call TRBD1 (5 bases). Germline V gene sequence: CDR1 LNHDA, CDR2 SQIVND (reference sequence). Trimming removed 6 bases from V and 8 bases from J, with 11 bases in between. The CDR3 is 13 residues long. The CDR3 reads CASRDTAYSPLHF. Here the CDR3 DNA reads TGTGCCAGTAGGGACACAGCGTATTCACCCCTCCACTTT.

This chain connects TRBV29-1 to TRBJ1-2; D possibly corresponds to TRBD1 (5 bases). Germline V gene sequence: CDR1 SQVTM, CDR2 ANQGSEA. CDR3 size: 14 residues. Trimming cost V 3 bases and J 2 bases, with 13 bases left between them. The CDR3 spells CSVDGRAPNYGYTF. The CDR3 DNA reads TGCAGCGTTGACGGCAGGGCGCCCAACTATGGCTACACCTTC. Using reference TRBV29-1 and TRBJ1-2 for the parts outside the CDR3, the full variable domain is SAVISQKPSRDICQRGTSLTIQCQVDSQVTMMFWYRQQPGQSLTLIATANQGSEATYESGFVIDKFPISRPNLTFSTLTVSNMSPEDSSIYLCSVDGRAPNYGYTFGSGTRLTVV.

The chain joins TRBV6-2 or TRBV6-3 to TRBJ2-3; 7 bases align to TRBD2. Looked up from germline, CDR1 is MNHEY and CDR2 is SVGEGT. This CDR3 has 15 amino acids. Trimming cost V 0 bases and J 2 bases; bases outside gene matches: 2. Written as DNA, the CDR3 is TGTGCCAGCAGTTACTCCAGCGGGGACACAGATACGCAGTATTTT. This gives the protein CASSYSSGDTDTQYF.

Details on this clone: The same CDR3 is also encoded by other DNA sequences in this sample. This chain joins TRBV5-1 and TRBJ2-1, with D hard to call. This CDR3 comprises 12 residues. Germline CDR1 and CDR2: SGHRS and YFSETQ. Trimming removed 0 bases at V and 7 bases at J, with 5 bases between. Here the CDR3 DNA reads TGCGCCAGCAGCTTGGATCTAAATGAGCAGTTCTTC. Protein product: CASSLDLNEQFF.

This clone was observed a few times. The CDR3 loop is CASSQASRPDEKLFF. The CDR3, as DNA: TGCGCCAGCAGCCAAGCTAGTCGTCCGGATGAAAAACTGTTTTTT. This chain connects TRBV4-1 to TRBJ1-4, with unresolved D. Germline V gene data show CDR1 as MGHRA and CDR2 as YSYEKL. The CDR3 is 15 residues long. V was trimmed by 1 base and J by 6 bases, leaving 12 bases between them.

V is TRBV7-3 and J is TRBJ2-3; a possible D gene is TRBD1 (6 bases). V shed 4 bases and J shed 4 bases, with 9 bases lying between them. Germline-derived CDR1 and CDR2 are SGHTA and FQGTGA. The CDR3 runs 13 residues. CDR3 region: CASSSHRADTQYF. The DNA of the CDR3 is TGTGCCAGCAGCTCCCACAGGGCAGATACGCAGTATTTT.

This chain connects TRBV5-1 to TRBJ2-2; 7 nucleotides align to TRBD2. The CDR3 totals 16 residues. Trimming removed 3 bases from V and 2 bases from J; junction bases left unmatched: 7. Per the germline V gene, CDR1 is SGHRS and CDR2 is YFSETQ. The CDR3 loop is CASSYSGPTNTGELFF. The DNA of the CDR3 is TGCGCCAGCAGCTATAGCGGGCCGACCAACACCGGGGAGCTGTTTTTT.

In this sample, this clone turned up a few times. The genes are TRBV28 and TRBJ1-2; 7 bases are a match to TRBD1. This CDR3 is built from 14 residues. Germline CDR1 MDHEN, CDR2 SYDVKM. The J segment lost 0 bases and the V segment lost 5 bases, leaving 3 bases of the junction unmatched. The CDR3 spells CASSMTGTNYGYTF. Here the CDR3 DNA reads TGTGCCAGCAGTATGACAGGGACTAACTATGGCTACACCTTC.

This chain links TRBV7-6 with TRBJ1-1; D perhaps matches TRBD1 (5 bases). This CDR3 comprises 15 residues. The V gene's germline CDR1 is SGHVS and CDR2 FNYEAQ. The germline V and J ends were trimmed by 4 bases and 3 bases, with 15 bases remaining between them. CDR3 sequence reads: CASSSDTRRYTEAFF. The DNA of the CDR3 is TGTGCCAGCAGCTCGGACACGCGAAGGTACACTGAAGCTTTCTTT.

This chain joins TRBV7-8 and TRBJ1-2; a weak D match, TRBD1 (6 bases). Germline CDR1 SGHVS, CDR2 FQNEAQ. This CDR3 has 14 residues. V lost 3 bases and J 4 bases, leaving 12 bases between the germline ends. CDR3: CASSFGGTSYGYTF. DNA for the CDR3: TGTGCCAGCAGCTTTGGGGGCACCTCCTATGGCTACACCTTC. The full variable domain, with the rest looked up from reference TRBV7-8 and TRBJ1-2, is GAGVSQSPRYKVAKRGQDVALRCDPISGHVSLFWYQQALGQGPEFLTYFQNEAQLDKSGLPSDRFFAERPEGSVSTLKIQRTQQEDSAVYLCASSFGGTSYGYTFGSGTRLTVV.

The chain uses TRBV6-2 or TRBV6-3 and TRBJ2-3, with TRBD2 as a possible D gene (5 bases). Trimming took 6 bases from V and 4 from J, leaving 11 bases between them. CDR1 is MNHEY and CDR2 is SVGEGT in the germline V gene. This CDR3 spans 13 amino acids. CDR3 region: CASSQRMADTQYF. The CDR3 nucleotides read TGTGCCAGCAGCCAGCGGATGGCAGATACGCAGTATTTT.

The rearrangement uses TRBV5-5 and TRBJ1-1; the D is unclear. From germline, CDR1 is SGHKS and CDR2 YYEKEE (reference sequence). The V and J ends lost 2 bases and 2 bases respectively, with 7 bases between them. There are 13 residues in the CDR3. CDR3: CASSLNINTEAFF. As DNA, the CDR3 is TGTGCCAGCAGCTTAAACATTAACACTGAAGCTTTCTTT.

The V gene is TRBV5-6, the J gene TRBJ2-7; tentative D call: TRBD2 (6 bases). From germline, CDR1 is SGHDT and CDR2 YYEEEE. V was shortened by 4 bases and J by 4 bases, with 18 bases between the two germline ends. The CDR3 is made up of 15 amino acids. CDR3 residues: CASSHARREPYEQYF. The CDR3 coding sequence is TGTGCCAGCAGCCATGCCCGGCGGGAACCTTACGAGCAGTACTTC. Looking up the rest from reference TRBV5-6 and TRBJ2-7 gives the full variable domain: DAGVTQSPTHLIKTRGQQVTLRCSPKSGHDTVSWYQQALGQGPQFIFQYYEEEERQRGNFPDRFSGHQFPNYSSELNVNALLLGDSALYLCASSHARREPYEQYFGPGTRLTVT.

This sequence joins TRBV6-2 or TRBV6-3 and TRBJ2-1; the match to TRBD2 covers 8 bases. The trim removed 5 bases at V and 8 bases at J, leaving 8 bases unmatched. Germline CDR1 and CDR2: MNHEY and SVGEGT. This CDR3 contains 14 residues. The DNA for the CDR3 is TGTGCCAGCAGTCAATATAGCGGGAACGATGAGCAGTTCTTC. Protein: CASSQYSGNDEQFF.

The rearrangement uses TRBV7-3 and TRBJ2-3; D remains ambiguous. The length of the CDR3 is 12 residues. Germline-derived CDR1 and CDR2 are SGHTA and FQGTGA. V dropped 6 bases and J dropped 2 bases, with 6 bases sitting between them. The CDR3 bases are TGTGCCAGCAGTCCTCCCACAGATACGCAGTATTTT. Translated, it gives CASSPPTDTQYF.

This clone was seen a handful of times. The chain uses TRBV6-5 and TRBJ1-2; 9 positions match TRBD1. Germline V CDR1 and CDR2: MNHEY, SVGAGI. The V gene end was trimmed by 5 bases and the J gene end by 3 bases; junction bases not matched to a gene: 7. CDR3 length: 15 residues. The CDR3 loop is CASSLSDRGDYGYTF. In DNA form, the CDR3 reads TGTGCCAGCAGTCTATCGGACAGGGGTGACTATGGCTACACCTTC.

The chain carries TRBV2 and TRBJ2-3, with D possibly being TRBD2 (6 bases). The V end was cut by 10 bases, the J end by 5 bases, with 13 bases between. The length of the CDR3 is 12 residues. CDR1 is SNHLY, CDR2 FYNNEI, per germline. CDR3 sequence reads: CAILTGEDTQYF. The CDR3 DNA is TGTGCCATCCTTACGGGGGAAGATACGCAGTATTTT. The entire variable domain, with the rest obtained from reference TRBV2 and TRBJ2-3, is as follows: EPEVTQTPSHQVTQMGQEVILRCVPISNHLYFYWYRQILGQKVEFLVSFYNNEISEKSEIFDDQFSVERPDGSNFTLKIRSTKLEDSAMYFCAILTGEDTQYFGPGTRLTVL.

CDR3 in DNA: TGTGCCACCAGTGATTTTGGGACAGGGACAGATACGCAGTATTTT. Its protein product is CATSDFGTGTDTQYF. The genes are TRBV24-1 and TRBJ2-3, with TRBD1 identical over 9 bases. CDR3 length equals 15 residues. Trimming cost V 1 base and J 3 bases; bases outside gene matches: 1. CDR1 is KGHDR, CDR2 SFDVKD, per germline.

V usage is TRBV6-5 and J usage is TRBJ1-2, with TRBD1 as a possible D gene (5 bases). Germline assignment: CDR1 MNHEY and CDR2 SVGAGI. The CDR3 length is 14 residues. Deletions cut 0 bases from V and 4 bases from J, with 9 bases between. The CDR3 sequence is CASSYSAGIYGYTF. CDR3 sequence (DNA): TGTGCCAGCAGTTACTCGGCAGGGATCTATGGCTACACCTTC.

The chain employs TRBV28 and TRBJ1-2, with a weak D call TRBD1 (6 bases). V was shortened by 3 bases and J by 3 bases, with 8 bases between the two germline ends. Germline V gives CDR1 MDHEN, CDR2 SYDVKM. The CDR3 has 13 amino acids. The CDR3 spells CASSFHRDYGYTF. The CDR3 DNA follows: TGTGCCAGCAGTTTTCACAGGGACTATGGCTACACCTTC.

The chain employs TRBV7-8 and TRBJ1-5; D is unclear. CDR1 and CDR2 (germline): SGHVS, FQNEAQ. V was clipped by 5 bases and J by 3 bases, with 23 bases between them. The CDR3 has 18 amino acids. CDR3 bases: TGTGCCAGCAGCATTCGCCCACGGGAGGTTGAGGTCAATCAGCCCCAGCATTTT. Its protein is CASSIRPREVEVNQPQHF. Looking up the rest from reference TRBV7-8 and TRBJ1-5 gives the full variable domain: GAGVSQSPRYKVAKRGQDVALRCDPISGHVSLFWYQQALGQGPEFLTYFQNEAQLDKSGLPSDRFFAERPEGSVSTLKIQRTQQEDSAVYLCASSIRPREVEVNQPQHFGDGTRLSIL.

The chain uses TRBV6-2 or TRBV6-3 and TRBJ2-1, with TRBD1 matching over 7 bases. The CDR3 contains 15 residues. Germline V gene data show CDR1 as MNHEY and CDR2 as SVGEGT. The J segment lost 4 bases and the V segment lost 6 bases, leaving 9 bases of the junction unmatched. This CDR3 reads CASSKGDRQYNEQFF. The CDR3 DNA sequence: TGTGCCAGCAGCAAAGGGGACAGACAATACAATGAGCAGTTCTTC.

The gene calls are TRBV5-6 and TRBJ1-4, with 9 bases aligning to TRBD1. J gave up 0 bases and V 4 bases, and 4 bases lay outside the gene matches. From germline, CDR1 is SGHDT and CDR2 YYEEEE. The CDR3 has 16 amino acids. CDR3 nucleotide sequence: TGTGCCAGCAGCATACAGGGGGCAACAACTAATGAAAAACTGTTTTTT. Protein sequence: CASSIQGATTNEKLFF.

The V call is TRBV28, the J call TRBJ1-3; D uncertain. With 3 bases removed from V and 0 bases from J, the gap between germline ends came to 9 bases. This CDR3 is 15 amino acids long. Per the germline V gene, CDR1 is MDHEN and CDR2 is SYDVKM. The CDR3 reads CASSLILSSGNTIYF. The CDR3 DNA sequence: TGTGCCAGCAGTTTGATCCTAAGCTCTGGAAACACCATATATTTT.